This T cell receptor (beta chain) is drawn from a study of blood T cell repertoires in COVID-19. How the authors handled the data: Researchers report that nucleated cell counts were estimated from reference gene primer amplification. Only in-frame clones appear in the TCRdb table, and some are missing; sequencing was by immunoSEQ multiplex PCR. The V and J calls and clone size are taken from that table; D and trimming were inferred from the DNA. The sample has some 120,000 clones, approximately 82% seen once. The CDR3 length is 14 residues. With 4 bases clipped from V and 1 base from J, the junction kept 4 bases outside the gene matches. Germline loops: CDR1 SGHNT, CDR2 YYREEE (reference sequence).

The sequence was obtained from a man aged 65 to 79 with active or convalescent COVID-19. Sequencing was done on a sample of peripheral blood. The chain couples TRBV5-4 to TRBJ1-2; 7 bases match TRBD1. This CDR3 reads CASSPQGDNYGYTF. The CDR3 DNA is TGTGCCAGCAGCCCCCAGGGGGATAACTATGGCTACACCTTC.